This T cell receptor beta chain was obtained from a study of cytomegalovirus exposure and HLA in healthy donors. In the PCR, 60 Vbeta and 13 Jbeta primers were used. Using immunoSEQ multiplex PCR, the repertoire was profiled, and TCRdb retains in-frame clones only, with some absent. The profile shows some 110,000 clones, roughly three quarters of them singletons. The clonotype originates from a man aged 45-65 years in good health and CMV-seropositive. Sequencing was done on a sample of PBMCs.

The CDR3 protein is CASGSGGGEQFF. CDR3 in DNA: TGTGCTAGTGGCTCAGGGGGAGGTGAGCAGTTCTTC. The rearrangement joins TRBV12-5 to TRBJ2-1, with a tentative D call TRBD1 (7 bases). The V end lost 6 bases, the J end lost 9 bases, and 12 bases lay between the germline ends. CDR3 length: 12 amino acids. Germline V gene lookup returns CDR1 LGHNT and CDR2 FRNRAP. The variable domain in full, completed from reference TRBV12-5 and TRBJ2-1, reads DARVTQTPRHKVTEMGQEVTMRCQPILGHNTVFWYRQTMMQGLELLAYFRNRAPLDDSGMPKDRFSAEMPDATLATLKIQPSEPRDSAVYFCASGSGGGEQFFGPGTRLTVL.